This entry features one T cell receptor (beta chain) sequence. Antigen unknown. The identical CDR3 is also encoded by other nucleotide sequences in the sample. This sample is drawn from a study of shared clonotypes between healthy human individuals. Whole-study context: The donor group consisted of a couple of women and three men, aged 18 to 49. Study conclusions and caveats: Among non-shared clonotypes, generation probabilities were lower than among those shared by all four donors.

CDR3 size: 14 residues. Trimming took 3 bases from V and 1 from J, leaving 10 bases between them. Per the germline V gene, CDR1 is KGHSH and CDR2 is LQKENI. The repertoire was sequenced with immunoSEQ multiplex PCR; TCRdb's copy has only in-frame clones and lacks some. The sample consists of some 1 million clones, 75% of them appearing once. This receptor was identified in a man aged 18 to 35 in good health. Sequencing was carried out using memory CD4+ T cells sorted from blood. The subset denotes: CD45RA-negative fraction. The genes are TRBV18 and TRBJ2-7, with D possibly being TRBD2 (5 bases). The CDR3 sequence: CASSPGRGSYEQYF. CDR3 sequence (DNA): TGTGCCAGCTCACCGGGCCGGGGATCCTACGAGCAGTACTTC.